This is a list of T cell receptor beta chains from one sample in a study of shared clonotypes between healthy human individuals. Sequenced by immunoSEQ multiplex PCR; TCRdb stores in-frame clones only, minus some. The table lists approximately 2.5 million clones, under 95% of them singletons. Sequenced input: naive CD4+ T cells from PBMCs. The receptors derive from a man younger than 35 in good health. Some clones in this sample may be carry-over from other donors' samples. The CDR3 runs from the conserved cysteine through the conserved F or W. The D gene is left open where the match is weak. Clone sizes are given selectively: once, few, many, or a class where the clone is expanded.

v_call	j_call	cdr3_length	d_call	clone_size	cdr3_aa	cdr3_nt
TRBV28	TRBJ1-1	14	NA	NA	CASSLPRVSTEAFF	TGTGCCAGCAGTTTACCCAGGGTATCCACTGAAGCTTTCTTT
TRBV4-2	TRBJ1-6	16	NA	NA	CASSQDIGGADSPLHF	TGTGCCAGCAGCCAAGATATTGGGGGGGCTGATTCACCCCTCCACTTT
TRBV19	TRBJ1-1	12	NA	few	CASSRARTEAFF	TGTGCCAGTAGTCGGGCCCGCACTGAAGCTTTCTTT
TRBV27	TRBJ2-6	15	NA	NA	CASSRWQTGANVLTF	TGTGCCAGCAGTCGATGGCAAACTGGGGCCAACGTCCTGACTTTC
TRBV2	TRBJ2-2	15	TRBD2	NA	CASRKLAGETGELFF	TGTGCCAGCAGGAAGTTAGCGGGGGAAACCGGGGAGCTGTTTTTT
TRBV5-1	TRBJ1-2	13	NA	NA	CASSSERHYGYTF	TGCGCCAGCAGCTCCGAACGCCACTATGGCTACACCTTC
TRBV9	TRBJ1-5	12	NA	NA	CASSVPGGPQHF	TGTGCCAGCAGCGTTCCCGGGGGGCCCCAGCATTTT
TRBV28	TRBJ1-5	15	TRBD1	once	CASTRDRRDLQPQHF	TGTGCCAGCACCAGGGACAGAAGGGATCTTCAGCCCCAGCATTTT
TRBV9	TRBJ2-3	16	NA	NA	CASSAPTGGGSDTQYF	TGTGCCAGCAGCGCTCCTACGGGAGGGGGCTCAGATACGCAGTATTTT
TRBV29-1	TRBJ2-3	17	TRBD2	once	CSVDETSGSGLGDTQYF	TGCAGCGTTGACGAGACTAGCGGGAGTGGTTTAGGAGATACGCAGTATTTT
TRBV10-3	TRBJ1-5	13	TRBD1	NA	CAISPDRDQPQHF	TGTGCCATCAGCCCAGACAGGGATCAGCCCCAGCATTTT
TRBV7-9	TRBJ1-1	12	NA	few	CASSHREAKAFF	TGTGCCAGCAGCCACAGGGAGGCGAAGGCTTTCTTT
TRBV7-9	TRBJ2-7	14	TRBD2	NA	CASSFTSGPYEQYF	TGTGCCAGCAGCTTTACTAGCGGGCCCTACGAGCAGTACTTC
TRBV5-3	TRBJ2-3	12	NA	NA	CARSATADTQYF	TGTGCCAGAAGCGCGACCGCAGATACGCAGTATTTT
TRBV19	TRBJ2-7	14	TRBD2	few	CASTGLAGIYEQYF	TGTGCCAGTACGGGACTAGCGGGGATCTACGAGCAGTACTTC
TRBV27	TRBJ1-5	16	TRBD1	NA	CASSLSSRTGGQPQHF	TGTGCCAGCAGTTTATCTTCTCGGACAGGCGGTCAGCCCCAGCATTTT
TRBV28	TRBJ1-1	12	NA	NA	CASTHTHTEAFF	TGTGCCAGCACCCACACTCACACTGAAGCTTTCTTT
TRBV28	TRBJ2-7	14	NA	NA	CASRGTSLPYEQYF	TGTGCCAGCAGGGGGACGTCGTTACCCTACGAGCAGTACTTC
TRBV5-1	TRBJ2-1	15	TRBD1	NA	CASSPDRGAYNEQFF	TGCGCCAGCAGCCCGGACAGGGGGGCCTACAATGAGCAGTTCTTC
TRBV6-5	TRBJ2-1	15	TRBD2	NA	CASTRWTSGRSEQFF	TGTGCCAGCACCCGGTGGACTAGCGGGAGGTCTGAGCAGTTCTTC
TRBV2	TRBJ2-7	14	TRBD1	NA	CASTSGQGPYEQYF	TGTGCCAGCACCTCCGGACAGGGTCCCTACGAGCAGTACTTC
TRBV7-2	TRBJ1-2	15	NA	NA	CASSLGDRLLNGYTF	TGTGCCAGCAGCTTAGGCGACAGACTTTTGAATGGCTACACCTTC